A selection of T cell receptor beta chains follows, all from one sample in a study of Ad26.COV2.S vaccination and SARS-CoV-2 variants. Clones were sequenced by immunoSEQ multiplex PCR, and TCRdb holds only the in-frame ones, with some missing. The table lists hundreds of thousands of clones, 75% to 95% of them singletons. This material consisted of peripheral blood, taken in a trial of Ad26.COV2.S vaccine versus placebo. These receptors were obtained from a person aged 18-60 years who received the Ad26.COV2.S COVID-19 vaccine or a placebo. CDR3s include the opening cysteine and the closing phenylalanine or tryptophan. D genes are given only for firm matches. The size of a clone is reported for some rows only, either as once, few or many, or as a class for expanded clones.

>NA|TRBV7-2|TRBJ1-2|NA
TGTGCCAGCAACAGCGATGGCTACACCTTC
CASNSDGYTF
>NA|TRBV28|TRBJ2-3|TRBD2
TGTGCCAGCAGTTTGGTAGCGGGGGAGCAGAAGTATTTT
CASSLVAGEQKYF
>NA|TRBV29-1|TRBJ1-1|NA
TGCAGCGTTGTCTCCCGCCTCGACAGACAAGCTTTCTTT
CSVVSRLDRQAFF
>NA|TRBV5-4|TRBJ2-1|TRBD2
TGTGCCAGCAGCAGCCCGGGACTAGCTATTACAAATGAGCAGTTCTTC
CASSSPGLAITNEQFF
>NA|TRBV29-1|TRBJ2-5|NA
TGCAGCGCGGAGGGCGCAGTGAGTCAAGAGACCCAGTACTTC
CSAEGAVSQETQYF
>NA|TRBV30|TRBJ2-5|NA
TGTGCCTGGAGTGTCCAAGGCGTGGAGACCCAGTACTTC
CAWSVQGVETQYF
>NA|TRBV28|TRBJ2-7|NA
TGTGCCAGCAGTTTTGGGGGGCTGAGTGAGCAGTACTTC
CASSFGGLSEQYF
>once|TRBV29-1|TRBJ2-7|NA
TGCAGCGGAAAAAGGGGTTACGAGCAGTACTTC
CSGKRGYEQYF
>NA|TRBV25-1|TRBJ1-3|NA
TGTGCCAGCAGGACAGACGGAAACACCATATATTTT
CASRTDGNTIYF
>NA|TRBV2|TRBJ2-1|NA
TGTGCCAGCAGTGATTGGCCTTATGAGCAGTTCTTC
CASSDWPYEQFF
>NA|TRBV5-6|TRBJ1-1|NA
TGTGCCAGCAGCGCTACCGGGTCCTTAAACACTGAAGCTTTCTTT
CASSATGSLNTEAFF
>NA|TRBV30|TRBJ1-6|NA
TGTGCCTGGAGACCCGGTGCCCCTGAATTCCCCCTCCACTTT
CAWRPGAPEFPLHF
>NA|TRBV6-1|TRBJ2-1|TRBD2
TGTGCCAGCAGTAAAGAATCTAGCGGGAAATACAATGAGCAGTTCTTC
CASSKESSGKYNEQFF
>NA|TRBV3-1/TRBV3-2|TRBJ2-2|TRBD1
TGTGCCAGCAGCGTACAGGGGGCTGGGGAGCTGTTTTTT
CASSVQGAGELFF
>NA|TRBV6-5|TRBJ2-7|NA
TGTGCCAGCAGGGGGCTAAAGGGCGAGCAGTACTTC
CASRGLKGEQYF
>NA|TRBV10-2|TRBJ2-1|NA
TGCGCCAGCAGTGGGACTACTAGCCCCTTGGGAGACTCCTACAATGAGCAGTTCTTC
CASSGTTSPLGDSYNEQFF
>NA|TRBV14|TRBJ2-2|TRBD2
TGTGCCAGCAGCCCGGGACTAGCGGGAGGGCCGGGGAACACCGGGGAGCTGTTTTTT
CASSPGLAGGPGNTGELFF
>NA|TRBV9|TRBJ1-3|NA
TGTGCCAGCAGCGGTTACCCTAGCTCTGGAAACACCATATATTTT
CASSGYPSSGNTIYF
>NA|TRBV9|TRBJ2-3|TRBD2
TGTGCCAGCAGCGCCCCTAGCGGGAGATCGACAGATACGCAGTATTTT
CASSAPSGRSTDTQYF
>NA|TRBV5-1|TRBJ2-3|NA
TGCGCCAGCAGCTTGGGCGGTTTGGCGAGCACAGATACGCAGTATTTT
CASSLGGLASTDTQYF
>NA|TRBV4-3|TRBJ2-7|NA
TGCGCCAGCAGCCAAGAAGGAGTGGGCGAGCAGTACTTC
CASSQEGVGEQYF
>NA|TRBV5-8|TRBJ2-1|TRBD2
TGTGCCAGCAGCTTGTACCTAGCGGGAGCGGGCAATGAGCAGTTCTTC
CASSLYLAGAGNEQFF
>NA|TRBV19|TRBJ2-2|NA
TGTGCCAGTAGTATCATGCTAGGGGAGCTGTTTTTT
CASSIMLGELFF
>NA|TRBV27|TRBJ2-1|TRBD2
TGTGCCAGCAGTCGCGGGACTAGCGGGAAGAATGAGCAGTTCTTC
CASSRGTSGKNEQFF
>NA|TRBV3-1/TRBV3-2|TRBJ1-5|NA
TGTGCCAGCAGCCAAGAGCGATCGAATCAGCCCCAGCATTTT
CASSQERSNQPQHF
>NA|TRBV9|TRBJ2-2|NA
TGTGCCAGCAGCGTAGAGGGATGGGACACCGGGGAGCTGTTTTTT
CASSVEGWDTGELFF
>NA|TRBV29-1|TRBJ2-7|NA
TGCAGCGCCGCGTGGCTAGCGTCAATCCCCTACGAGCAGTACTTC
CSAAWLASIPYEQYF
>NA|TRBV18|TRBJ2-4|TRBD1
TGTGCCAGCGCCGGGACAGCGGAGATTCTAGCCAAAAACATTCAGTACTTC
CASAGTAEILAKNIQYF
>NA|TRBV7-2|TRBJ2-7|TRBD1
TGTGCCAGCAGCTTATCGACAGGGGGGAACTACGAGCAGTACTTC
CASSLSTGGNYEQYF
>NA|TRBV30|TRBJ2-3|NA
TGTGCCTGGAGTGTACTAGATACGCAGTATTTT
CAWSVLDTQYF
>NA|TRBV7-9|TRBJ1-5|TRBD1
TGTGCCAGCAGCTTGGGGCCTAGACAGGGGGTGAGTCAGCCCCAGCATTTT
CASSLGPRQGVSQPQHF